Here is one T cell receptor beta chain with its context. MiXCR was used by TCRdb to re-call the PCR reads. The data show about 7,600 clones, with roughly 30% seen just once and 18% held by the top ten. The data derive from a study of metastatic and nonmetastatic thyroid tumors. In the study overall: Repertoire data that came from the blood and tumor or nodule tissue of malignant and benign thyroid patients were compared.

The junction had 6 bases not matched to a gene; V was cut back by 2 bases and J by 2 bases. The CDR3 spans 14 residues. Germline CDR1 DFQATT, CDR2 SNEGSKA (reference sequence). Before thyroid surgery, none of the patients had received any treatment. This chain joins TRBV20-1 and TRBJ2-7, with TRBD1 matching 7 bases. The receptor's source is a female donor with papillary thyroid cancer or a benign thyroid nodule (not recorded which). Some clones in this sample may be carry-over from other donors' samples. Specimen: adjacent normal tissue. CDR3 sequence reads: CSARTGQRTYEQYF. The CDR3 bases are TGCAGTGCTAGAACGGGACAGAGAACCTACGAGCAGTACTTC.